One sample yielded the 32 T cell receptor beta chains listed below, sequenced in a study of blood T cell repertoires in COVID-19. Profiled with immunoSEQ multiplex PCR; TCRdb holds only in-frame clones, not every one. The sample lists some 91,000 clones, approximately 90% occurring once. Sequencing used peripheral blood. These receptors all come from a man in his sixties with acute or convalescent COVID-19.

V is TRBV7-8 and J is TRBJ1-5, with 11 bases that match TRBD1. With V trimmed by 5 bases and J by 4 bases, 10 bases remained unmatched. The CDR3 totals 17 residues. Germline CDR1 is SGHVS and CDR2 is FQNEAQ. In DNA, the CDR3 is TGTGCCAGCAGCCGAAGCGTGGACAGGGGGCTGAATCAGCCCCAGCATTTT. This translates into CASSRSVDRGLNQPQHF. Supplemented by reference TRBV7-8 and TRBJ1-5, the full variable domain reads GAGVSQSPRYKVAKRGQDVALRCDPISGHVSLFWYQQALGQGPEFLTYFQNEAQLDKSGLPSDRFFAERPEGSVSTLKIQRTQQEDSAVYLCASSRSVDRGLNQPQHFGDGTRLSIL.

The chain recombines TRBV7-9 with TRBJ1-2; 9 nucleotides line up with TRBD1. The CDR3 extends over 15 amino acids. Germline CDR1 and CDR2: SEHNR and FQNEAQ (reference sequence). The J segment lost 0 bases and the V segment lost 4 bases, leaving 3 bases of the junction unmatched. CDR3 loop: CASSSDRGTNYGYTF. CDR3 bases: TGTGCCAGCAGCTCGGACAGGGGAACTAACTATGGCTACACCTTC.

The V and J genes are TRBV7-9 and TRBJ1-2; TRBD1 aligns across 7 bases. Per the germline V gene, CDR1 is SEHNR and CDR2 is FQNEAQ (reference sequence). Unmatched junction bases numbered 11, after V lost 5 bases and J lost 8 bases. CDR3 length: 14 amino acids. The CDR3 bases are TGTGCCAGCAGCCTTACAGGGGCCTTAGGAGGCTACACCTTC. Translated, it gives CASSLTGALGGYTF.

CDR3 in amino acids: CASSQGRRGFNGYTF. The CDR3 DNA reads as TGTGCCAGCAGCCAAGGAAGGCGGGGGTTCAATGGCTACACCTTC. This rearrangement joins TRBV3-1 (or the pseudogene TRBV3-2) to TRBJ1-2; tentatively, D is TRBD1 (5 bases). This CDR3 has 15 amino acids. V was pared by 1 base and J by 6 bases, with 15 bases between. CDR1 and CDR2 (germline): LGHDT, YNNKEL (reference sequence).

V and J are TRBV7-9 and TRBJ1-1, with TRBD1 matching over 10 bases. Germline trimming cut 3 bases from V and 8 bases from J; bases unmatched to any gene: 6. Germline assignment: CDR1 SEHNR and CDR2 FQNEAQ (reference sequence). The CDR3 extends over 14 amino acids. This CDR3 is CASSFPGTGEEAFF. CDR3 in DNA: TGTGCCAGCAGCTTTCCCGGGACAGGGGAGGAAGCTTTCTTT.

The rearrangement joins TRBV5-4 to TRBJ1-3, with D maybe TRBD1 (5 bases). V dropped 4 bases and J dropped 1 base, with 9 bases sitting between them. The germline V gene has CDR1 SGHNT and CDR2 YYREEE (reference sequence). The CDR3 has 14 amino acids. The CDR3 is CASSPGLSGNTIYF. CDR3 sequence (DNA): TGTGCCAGCAGCCCGGGACTATCTGGAAACACCATATATTTT.

V and J are TRBV5-1 and TRBJ1-6; the match to TRBD1 covers 9 bases. The germline gives CDR1 SGHRS, CDR2 YFSETQ. J was trimmed by 8 bases and V by 4 bases; bases with no gene match: 4. This CDR3 has 14 amino acids. For the CDR3, the DNA is TGCGCCAGCAGCGGCCGGGACAGGGATTCACCCCTCCACTTT. As protein: CASSGRDRDSPLHF.

V usage is TRBV5-1 and J usage is TRBJ1-3, with 9 bases lining up with TRBD1. This CDR3 is built from 14 residues. With 5 bases clipped from V and 2 bases from J, the junction kept 2 bases outside the gene matches. Germline lookup yields CDR1 SGHRS and CDR2 YFSETQ. The CDR3 bases are TGCGCCAGCAGTAGGGACAGGGCTGGAAACACCATATATTTT. Its translation is CASSRDRAGNTIYF.

The rearrangement links TRBV14 to TRBJ2-6; D possibly corresponds to TRBD1 (5 bases). CDR3 length equals 17 residues. Germline values: CDR1 SGHDN, CDR2 FVKESK. The germline V and J ends were trimmed by 4 bases and 2 bases, with 15 bases remaining between them. Written as DNA, the CDR3 is TGTGCCAGCAGCCTTCGGACAACGGAACCTGGGGCCAACGTCCTGACTTTC. The encoded protein is CASSLRTTEPGANVLTF.

The chain is built from TRBV14 and TRBJ2-5; D possibly corresponds to TRBD2 (6 bases). CDR3 size: 17 residues. V was clipped by 0 bases and J by 5 bases, with 19 bases between them. Germline CDR1 reads SGHDN; CDR2 reads FVKESK. CDR3 loop: CASSQDGRAGRRETQYF. In DNA, the CDR3 is TGTGCCAGCAGCCAAGATGGAAGGGCAGGGAGGCGGGAGACCCAGTACTTC.

This clone was seen just once. The chain carries TRBV6-6 and TRBJ1-5, with D tentatively TRBD1 (5 bases). CDR1 and CDR2 from the germline V gene are MNHNY and SVGAGI (reference sequence). The V and J ends lost 0 bases and 4 bases respectively, with 10 bases between them. The CDR3 totals 15 residues. The CDR3 DNA is TGTGCCAGCAGTTACTCTGTGTCAGGGAATCAGCCCCAGCATTTT. This sequence encodes CASSYSVSGNQPQHF.

The V and J genes are TRBV10-2 and TRBJ1-2; tentative D call: TRBD1 (6 bases). This CDR3 spans 12 amino acids. With 9 bases removed from V and 8 bases from J, the gap between germline ends came to 16 bases. CDR1 is WSHSY, CDR2 SAAADI, per germline. CDR3 sequence reads: CASTGFKEGYTF. The CDR3 nucleotides are TGCGCCAGTACAGGGTTTAAAGAAGGCTACACCTTC.

This chain connects TRBV13 to TRBJ1-2; the match to TRBD1 covers 8 bases. Per the germline V gene, CDR1 is PRHDT and CDR2 is FYEKMQ (reference sequence). CDR3 size: 15 residues. The ends lost 8 bases at V and 0 bases at J; junction bases unmatched: 8. DNA for the CDR3: TGTGCCAGCCGACAGGGGACCCGGGCTAACTATGGCTACACCTTC. Amino acids: CASRQGTRANYGYTF.

The V gene is TRBV12-1, the J gene TRBJ1-2; the table names TRBD1, a call not compared with the DNA. TRBV12-1 is shown as a pseudogene. The CDR3 has 13 amino acids. CDR3 amino acids: CARRQDCRRGYTF. In DNA form, the CDR3 reads TGTGCCCGACGACAGGACTGTCGCCGCGGCTACACCTTC.

The chain has TRBV27 and TRBJ2-1; D is uncertain. The CDR3 runs 15 residues. The germline V gene encodes CDR1 MNHEY and CDR2 SMNVEV (reference sequence). Trimming shortened V by 5 bases and J by 2 bases, and 13 bases separated the two germline ends. This CDR3 reads CASSLTVPAYNEQFF. CDR3 DNA sequence: TGTGCCAGCAGTCTCACAGTCCCGGCCTACAATGAGCAGTTCTTC.

This clone was counted only a few times. The chain carries TRBV29-1 and TRBJ1-2; unclear D gene. Trimming left V 4 bases short and J 2 bases short, with 14 bases between. This CDR3 contains 14 residues. CDR1 is SQVTM, CDR2 ANQGSEA, per germline. The CDR3, as DNA: TGCAGCGTTGGGACTCCCGGGCCGAACTATGGCTACACCTTC. Its translation: CSVGTPGPNYGYTF.

The CDR3 reads CASSKDSASAYEQYF. The CDR3 region has the DNA TGCGCCAGCAGCAAGGACAGCGCATCGGCCTACGAGCAGTACTTC. This sequence joins TRBV5-1 and TRBJ2-7; possibly TRBD1 for D (6 bases). CDR3 length equals 15 residues. The germline gives CDR1 SGHRS, CDR2 YFSETQ. Trimming left V 4 bases short and J 2 bases short, with 16 bases between.

The CDR3 sequence is CASTGGQGILSGANVLTF. The CDR3, as DNA: TGCGCCAGCACCGGTGGACAGGGGATACTGTCTGGGGCCAACGTCCTGACTTTC. The V gene is TRBV5-1, the J gene TRBJ2-6, with 9 bases lining up with TRBD1. This CDR3 region has 18 residues. After removal of 6 bases from V and 1 base from J, the junction contained 11 bases not matched to a gene. From germline, CDR1 is SGHRS and CDR2 YFSETQ.

The gene calls are TRBV11-2 and TRBJ1-1; TRBD1 is a possible D gene (5 bases). The CDR3 extends over 14 amino acids. The ends were cut back, 1 base at V and 4 bases at J, with 10 bases in the middle. Germline CDR1 SGHAT, CDR2 FQNNGV. For the CDR3, the DNA is TGTGCCAGCAGCTTAGGCAGGGTCGGCACTGAAGCTTTCTTT. Protein product: CASSLGRVGTEAFF.

V is TRBV5-6 and J is TRBJ1-3; unclear D gene. Trimming removed 4 bases at V and 0 bases at J, with 11 bases between. The CDR3 sequence is 15 residues long. Germline CDR1 SGHDT, CDR2 YYEEEE. The CDR3 reads CASSPDGSSGNTIYF. CDR3 coding DNA: TGTGCCAGCAGCCCGGACGGGAGCTCTGGAAACACCATATATTTT. The full variable domain, in which reference TRBV5-6 and TRBJ1-3 provide the parts outside the CDR3, is DAGVTQSPTHLIKTRGQQVTLRCSPKSGHDTVSWYQQALGQGPQFIFQYYEEEERQRGNFPDRFSGHQFPNYSSELNVNALLLGDSALYLCASSPDGSSGNTIYFGEGSWLTVV.

This chain connects TRBV13 to TRBJ1-2, with 8 nucleotides matching TRBD1. Germline V gene data show CDR1 as PRHDT and CDR2 as FYEKMQ (reference sequence). The junction had 12 bases not matched to a gene; V was cut back by 5 bases and J by 7 bases. CDR3 length equals 15 residues. The CDR3 loop is CASSTGQGGTGGYTF. CDR3 sequence (DNA): TGTGCCAGCAGCACTGGACAGGGAGGTACGGGTGGCTACACCTTC.

This chain uses TRBV5-1 with TRBJ2-5, with 10 bases that match TRBD2. Germline-derived CDR1 and CDR2 are SGHRS and YFSETQ. V was pared by 4 bases and J by 2 bases, with 8 bases of the junction left unmatched. The CDR3 length is 16 residues. The CDR3 protein is CASSALAGGLQETQYF. The CDR3 DNA reads TGCGCCAGCAGCGCATTAGCGGGGGGCTTACAAGAGACCCAGTACTTC.

Written as DNA, the CDR3 is TGTGCCAGCAGCTGGGGACAGAGTAAGGGTGACACCATATATTTT. Translated: CASSWGQSKGDTIYF. This sequence joins TRBV7-2 and TRBJ1-3; TRBD1 aligns across 7 bases. The CDR3 totals 15 residues. The trim removed 4 bases at V and 8 bases at J, leaving 11 bases unmatched. Germline CDR1 is SGHTA and CDR2 is FQGNSA.

The chain is built from TRBV5-1 and TRBJ2-5, with D maybe TRBD2 (6 bases). Germline CDR1 reads SGHRS; CDR2 reads YFSETQ. V gave up 0 bases and J gave up 1 base, with 10 bases separating them. This CDR3 has 15 residues. The CDR3 DNA follows: TGCGCCAGCAGCTTGGATCCGGGGGTCCAAGAGACCCAGTACTTC. It codes for CASSLDPGVQETQYF.

V and J are TRBV11-2 and TRBJ1-2; no clear D gene. Germline lookup yields CDR1 SGHAT and CDR2 FQNNGV. The CDR3 covers 16 residues. Trimming removed 0 bases from V and 3 bases from J, with 14 bases in between. This CDR3 reads CASSLDRSPGYYGYTF. CDR3 bases: TGTGCCAGCAGCTTAGATCGAAGTCCCGGGTACTATGGCTACACCTTC.

This clone was counted between two and nine times. V and J are TRBV7-9 and TRBJ1-5, with 7 positions matching TRBD1. CDR1 and CDR2 from the germline V gene are SEHNR and FQNEAQ (reference sequence). The CDR3 has 15 residues. Trimming took 1 base from V and 5 from J; bases not matched to a gene: 5. DNA for the CDR3: TGTGCCAGCAGCTTAGAAGGGGGCTTCTATCAGCCCCAGCATTTT. Protein product: CASSLEGGFYQPQHF.

This clone was seen many times. The CDR3 DNA reads as TGTGCCAGCAGCCAATCCACAGGGAATAGCAATCAGCCCCAGCATTTT. Translation gives CASSQSTGNSNQPQHF. The chain employs TRBV16 and TRBJ1-5; tentatively, D is TRBD1 (6 bases). CDR1 and CDR2 (germline): KGHSY, FQNENV. CDR3 length: 16 amino acids. V was clipped by 0 bases and J by 0 bases, with 9 bases between them.

The rearrangement uses TRBV5-6 and TRBJ1-4; weak D call: TRBD1 (5 bases). This CDR3 spans 14 amino acids. Germline V lookup: CDR1 SGHDT, CDR2 YYEEEE. V lost 1 base and J 1 base, leaving 5 bases between the germline ends. CDR3 sequence (DNA): TGTGCCAGCAGCTTGAGGGGAACTAATGAAAAACTGTTTTTT. Translating gives CASSLRGTNEKLFF.

V usage is TRBV4-1 and J usage is TRBJ1-6, with 9 nucleotides matching TRBD1. This CDR3 comprises 18 residues. Trimming at V came to 0 bases and at J to 10 bases, leaving 13 bases not matched to a gene. Germline CDR1 MGHRA, CDR2 YSYEKL. CDR3 coding DNA: TGCGCCAGCAGCCAAGAACCCCAACAGGGGGCTTCTTCCTCACCCCTCCACTTT. Translation: CASSQEPQQGASSSPLHF.

V is TRBV6-5 and J is TRBJ2-1, with 9 bases aligning to TRBD1. The V gene's germline CDR1 is MNHEY and CDR2 SVGAGI. V gave up 8 bases and J gave up 8 bases; unmatched junction bases: 10. This CDR3 spans 14 amino acids. The CDR3, as DNA: TGTGCCAGCCGGACGGACAGGGGAGGATATGAGCAGTTCTTC. Protein sequence: CASRTDRGGYEQFF.

The gene calls are TRBV9 and TRBJ1-4; D unresolved. V was shortened by 3 bases and J by 11 bases, with 11 bases between the two germline ends. Germline V lookup: CDR1 SGDLS, CDR2 YYNGEE. This CDR3 has 12 residues. The CDR3 coding sequence is TGTGCCAGCAGCGCCACCGAGGGTAAACTGTTTTTT. Translating it yields CASSATEGKLFF.

J is TRBJ2-1 and V is TRBV6-4, with TRBD2 matching over 8 bases. Germline V gene lookup returns CDR1 MRHNA and CDR2 SNTAGT. The CDR3 totals 16 residues. V lost 5 bases and J lost 2; bases outside the gene matches: 8. The CDR3 region is CASSSGGSGAYNEQFF. CDR3 sequence (DNA): TGTGCCAGCAGTTCCGGTGGTAGCGGGGCCTACAATGAGCAGTTCTTC.